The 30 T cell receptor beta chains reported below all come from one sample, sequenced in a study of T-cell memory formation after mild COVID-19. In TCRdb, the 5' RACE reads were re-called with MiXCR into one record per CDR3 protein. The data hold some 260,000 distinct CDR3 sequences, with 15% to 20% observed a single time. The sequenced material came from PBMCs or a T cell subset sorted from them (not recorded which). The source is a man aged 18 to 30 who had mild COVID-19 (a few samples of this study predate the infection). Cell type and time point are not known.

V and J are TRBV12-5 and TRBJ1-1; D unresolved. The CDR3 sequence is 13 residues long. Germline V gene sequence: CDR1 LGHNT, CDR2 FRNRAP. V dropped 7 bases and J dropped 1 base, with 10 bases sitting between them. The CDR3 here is CASATMGNTEAFF. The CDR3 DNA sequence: TGTGCTAGTGCCACCATGGGGAACACTGAAGCTTTCTTT.

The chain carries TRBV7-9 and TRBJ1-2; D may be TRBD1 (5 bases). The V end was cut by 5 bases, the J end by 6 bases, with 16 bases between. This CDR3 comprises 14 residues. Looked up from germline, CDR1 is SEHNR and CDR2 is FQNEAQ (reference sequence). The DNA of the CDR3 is TGTGCCAGCAGCCCGAGTGGGGGGAATAATGGCTACACCTTC. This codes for CASSPSGGNNGYTF.

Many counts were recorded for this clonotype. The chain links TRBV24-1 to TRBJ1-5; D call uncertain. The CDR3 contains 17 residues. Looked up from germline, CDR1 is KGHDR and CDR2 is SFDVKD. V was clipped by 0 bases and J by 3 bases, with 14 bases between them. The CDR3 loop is CATSDLLGRSYNQPQHF. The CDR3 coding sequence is TGTGCCACCAGTGATTTGCTAGGGCGGTCTTACAATCAGCCCCAGCATTTT.

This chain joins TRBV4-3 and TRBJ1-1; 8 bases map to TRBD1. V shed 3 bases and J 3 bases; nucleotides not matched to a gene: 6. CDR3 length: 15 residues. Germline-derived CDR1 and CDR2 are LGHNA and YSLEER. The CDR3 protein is CASSHEPTGDTEAFF. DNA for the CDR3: TGCGCCAGCAGCCATGAGCCGACAGGGGACACTGAAGCTTTCTTT.

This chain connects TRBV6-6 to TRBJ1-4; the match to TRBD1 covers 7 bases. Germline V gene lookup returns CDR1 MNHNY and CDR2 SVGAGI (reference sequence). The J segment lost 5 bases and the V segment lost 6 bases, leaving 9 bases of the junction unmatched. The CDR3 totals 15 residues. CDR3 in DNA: TGTGCCAGCAGAAACCGGGACAGATCAAATGAAAAACTGTTTTTT. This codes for CASRNRDRSNEKLFF.

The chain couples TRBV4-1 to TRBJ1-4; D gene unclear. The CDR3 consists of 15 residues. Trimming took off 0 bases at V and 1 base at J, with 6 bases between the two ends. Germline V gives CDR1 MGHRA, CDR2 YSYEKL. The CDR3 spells CASSQEEGTNEKLFF. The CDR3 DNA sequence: TGCGCCAGCAGCCAAGAGGAGGGAACTAATGAAAAACTGTTTTTT.

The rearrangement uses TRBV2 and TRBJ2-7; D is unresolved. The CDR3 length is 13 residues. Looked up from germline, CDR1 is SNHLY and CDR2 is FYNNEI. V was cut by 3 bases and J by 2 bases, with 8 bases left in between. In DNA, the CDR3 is TGTGCCAGCAGTGAGGTCTTGGCCTACGAGCAGTACTTC. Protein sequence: CASSEVLAYEQYF.

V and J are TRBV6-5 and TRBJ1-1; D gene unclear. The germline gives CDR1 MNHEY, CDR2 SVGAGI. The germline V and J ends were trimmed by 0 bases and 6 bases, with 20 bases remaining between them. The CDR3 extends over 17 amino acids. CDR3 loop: CASSYSIVTGSAPEAFF. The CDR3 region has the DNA TGTGCCAGCAGTTACTCGATTGTCACCGGCTCAGCACCTGAAGCTTTCTTT.

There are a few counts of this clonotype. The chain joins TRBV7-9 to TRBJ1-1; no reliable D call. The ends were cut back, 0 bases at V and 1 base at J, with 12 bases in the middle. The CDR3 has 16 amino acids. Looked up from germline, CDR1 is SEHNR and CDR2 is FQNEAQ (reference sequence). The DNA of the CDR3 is TGTGCCAGCAGCTTAGCCGGACCGATTTGGAACACTGAAGCTTTCTTT. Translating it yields CASSLAGPIWNTEAFF.

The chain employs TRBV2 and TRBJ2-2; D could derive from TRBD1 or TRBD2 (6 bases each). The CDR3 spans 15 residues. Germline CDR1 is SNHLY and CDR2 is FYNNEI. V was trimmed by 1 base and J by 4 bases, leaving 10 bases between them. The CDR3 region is CASSEDGGLTGELFF. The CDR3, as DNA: TGTGCCAGCAGTGAAGACGGGGGCCTCACCGGGGAGCTGTTTTTT.

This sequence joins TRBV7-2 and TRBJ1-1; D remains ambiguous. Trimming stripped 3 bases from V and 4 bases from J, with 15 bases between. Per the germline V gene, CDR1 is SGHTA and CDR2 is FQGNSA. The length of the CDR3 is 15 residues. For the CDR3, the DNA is TGTGCCAGCAGCTTCGCACCCCTCCGGGGCACTGAAGCTTTCTTT. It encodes CASSFAPLRGTEAFF.

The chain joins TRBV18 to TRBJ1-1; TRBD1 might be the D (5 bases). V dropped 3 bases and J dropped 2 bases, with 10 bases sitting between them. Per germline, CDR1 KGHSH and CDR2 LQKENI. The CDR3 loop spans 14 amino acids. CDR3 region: CASSPGEGNTEAFF. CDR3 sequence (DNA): TGTGCCAGCTCACCGGGGGAAGGTAACACTGAAGCTTTCTTT.

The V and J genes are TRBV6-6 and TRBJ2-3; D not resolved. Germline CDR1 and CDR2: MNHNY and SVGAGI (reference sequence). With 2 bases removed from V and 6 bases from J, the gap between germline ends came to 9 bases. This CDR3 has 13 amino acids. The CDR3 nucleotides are TGTGCCAGCAGTTACGAAGAAGCGGATACGCAGTATTTT. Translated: CASSYEEADTQYF.

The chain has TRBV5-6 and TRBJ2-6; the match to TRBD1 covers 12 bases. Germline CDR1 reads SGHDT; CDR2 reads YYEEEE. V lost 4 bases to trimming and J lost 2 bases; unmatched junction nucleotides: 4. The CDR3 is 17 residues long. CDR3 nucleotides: TGTGCCAGCAGCGTCCGGGACAGGGGGCCTGGGGCCAACGTCCTGACTTTC. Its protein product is CASSVRDRGPGANVLTF. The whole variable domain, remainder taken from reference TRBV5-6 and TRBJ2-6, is DAGVTQSPTHLIKTRGQQVTLRCSPKSGHDTVSWYQQALGQGPQFIFQYYEEEERQRGNFPDRFSGHQFPNYSSELNVNALLLGDSALYLCASSVRDRGPGANVLTFGAGSRLTVL.

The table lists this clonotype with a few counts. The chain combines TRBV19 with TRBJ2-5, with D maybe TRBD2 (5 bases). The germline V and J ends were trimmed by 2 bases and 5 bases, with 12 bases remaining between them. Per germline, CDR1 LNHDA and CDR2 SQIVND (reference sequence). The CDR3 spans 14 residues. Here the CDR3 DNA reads TGTGCCAGTAGTATATCCGGGATCCGGGAGACCCAGTACTTC. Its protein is CASSISGIRETQYF.

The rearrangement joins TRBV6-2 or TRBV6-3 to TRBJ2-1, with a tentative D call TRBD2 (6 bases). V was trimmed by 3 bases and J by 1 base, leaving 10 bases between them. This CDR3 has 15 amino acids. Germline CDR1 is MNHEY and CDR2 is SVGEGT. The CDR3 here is CASSYRGRSYNEQFF. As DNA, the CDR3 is TGTGCCAGCAGTTATCGGGGGAGATCCTACAATGAGCAGTTCTTC.

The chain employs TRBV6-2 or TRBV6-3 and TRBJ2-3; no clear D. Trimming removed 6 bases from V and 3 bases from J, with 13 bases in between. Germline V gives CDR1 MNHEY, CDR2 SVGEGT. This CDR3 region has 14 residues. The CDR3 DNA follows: TGTGCCAGCAGCCCTTATAGGGAAACAGATACGCAGTATTTT. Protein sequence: CASSPYRETDTQYF.

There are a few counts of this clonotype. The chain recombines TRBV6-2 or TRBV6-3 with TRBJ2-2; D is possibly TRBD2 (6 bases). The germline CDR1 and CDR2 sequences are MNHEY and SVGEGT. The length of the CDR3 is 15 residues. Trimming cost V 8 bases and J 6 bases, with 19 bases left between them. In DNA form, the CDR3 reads TGTGCCAGCGAACGCGGGACGAGCTCTTCCGGGGAGCTGTTTTTT. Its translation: CASERGTSSSGELFF.

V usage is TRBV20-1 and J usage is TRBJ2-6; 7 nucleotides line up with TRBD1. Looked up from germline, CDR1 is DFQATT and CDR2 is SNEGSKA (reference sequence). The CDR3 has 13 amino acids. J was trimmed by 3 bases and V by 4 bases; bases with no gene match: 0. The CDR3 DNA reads TGCAGTGCTACAGGGGGTGGGGCCAACGTCCTGACTTTC. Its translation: CSATGGGANVLTF.

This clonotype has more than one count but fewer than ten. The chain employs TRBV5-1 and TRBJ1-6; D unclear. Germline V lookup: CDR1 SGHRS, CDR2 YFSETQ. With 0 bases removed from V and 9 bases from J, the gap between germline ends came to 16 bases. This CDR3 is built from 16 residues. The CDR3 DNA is TGCGCCAGCAGCTTGGTAGGTGCAGGTAGCATTTCACCCCTCCACTTT. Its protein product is CASSLVGAGSISPLHF.

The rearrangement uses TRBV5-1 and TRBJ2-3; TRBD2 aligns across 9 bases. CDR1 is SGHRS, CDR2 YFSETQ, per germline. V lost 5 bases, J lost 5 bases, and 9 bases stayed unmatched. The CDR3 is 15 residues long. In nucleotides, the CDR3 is TGCGCCAGCAGGATGGCTAGCGGGGCAGGAGATACGCAGTATTTT. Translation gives CASRMASGAGDTQYF.

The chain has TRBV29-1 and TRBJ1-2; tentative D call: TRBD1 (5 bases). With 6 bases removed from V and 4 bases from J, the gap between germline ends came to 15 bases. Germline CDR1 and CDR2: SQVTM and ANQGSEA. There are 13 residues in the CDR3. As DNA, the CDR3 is TGCAGCGTCCAGGGCGGGGTTGGCTATGGCTACACCTTC. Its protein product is CSVQGGVGYGYTF.

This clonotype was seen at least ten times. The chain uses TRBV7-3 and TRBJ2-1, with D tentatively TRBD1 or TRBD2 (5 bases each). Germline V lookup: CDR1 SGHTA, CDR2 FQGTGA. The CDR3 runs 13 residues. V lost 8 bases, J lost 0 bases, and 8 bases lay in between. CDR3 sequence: CASGGGSYNEQFF. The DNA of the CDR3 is TGTGCCAGCGGTGGGGGCTCCTACAATGAGCAGTTCTTC.

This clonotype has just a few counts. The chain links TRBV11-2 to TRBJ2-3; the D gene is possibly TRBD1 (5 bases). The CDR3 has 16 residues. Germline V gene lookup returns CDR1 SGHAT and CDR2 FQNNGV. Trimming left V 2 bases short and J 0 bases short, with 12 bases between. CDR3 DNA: TGTGCCAGCAGCTTACACAGGTTCACTAGCACAGATACGCAGTATTTT. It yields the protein CASSLHRFTSTDTQYF.

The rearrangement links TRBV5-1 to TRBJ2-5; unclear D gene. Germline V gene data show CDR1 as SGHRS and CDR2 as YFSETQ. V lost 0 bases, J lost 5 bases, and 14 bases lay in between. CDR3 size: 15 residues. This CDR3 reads CASSLAPPGVETQYF. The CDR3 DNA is TGCGCCAGCAGCTTGGCACCCCCCGGAGTGGAGACCCAGTACTTC.

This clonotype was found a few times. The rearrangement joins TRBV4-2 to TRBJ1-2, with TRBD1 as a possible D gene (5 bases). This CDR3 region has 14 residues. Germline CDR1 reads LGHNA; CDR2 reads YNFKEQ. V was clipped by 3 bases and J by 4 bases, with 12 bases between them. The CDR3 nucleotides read TGTGCCAGCAGCCAGGATGGGACCCGCTATGGCTACACCTTC. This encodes CASSQDGTRYGYTF.

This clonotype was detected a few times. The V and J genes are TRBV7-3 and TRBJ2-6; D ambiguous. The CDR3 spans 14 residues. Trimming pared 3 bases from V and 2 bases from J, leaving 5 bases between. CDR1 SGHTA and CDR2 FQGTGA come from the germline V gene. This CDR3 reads CASSFGAGANVLTF. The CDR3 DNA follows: TGTGCCAGCAGCTTTGGGGCTGGGGCCAACGTCCTGACTTTC. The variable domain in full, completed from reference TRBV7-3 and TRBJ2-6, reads GAGVSQTPSNKVTEKGKYVELRCDPISGHTALYWYRQSLGQGPEFLIYFQGTGAADDSGLPNDRFFAVRPEGSVSTLKIQRTERGDSAVYLCASSFGAGANVLTFGAGSRLTVL.

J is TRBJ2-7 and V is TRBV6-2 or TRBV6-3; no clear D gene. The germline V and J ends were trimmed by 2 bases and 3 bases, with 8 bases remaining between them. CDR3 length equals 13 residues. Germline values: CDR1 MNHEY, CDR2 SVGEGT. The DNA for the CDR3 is TGTGCCAGCAGTTACAGGCAGGACTACGAGCAGTACGTC. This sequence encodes CASSYRQDYEQYV.

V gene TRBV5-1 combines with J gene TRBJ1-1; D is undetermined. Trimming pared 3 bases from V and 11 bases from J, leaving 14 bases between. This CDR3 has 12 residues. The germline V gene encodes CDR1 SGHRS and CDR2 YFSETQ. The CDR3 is CASSSNALYAFF. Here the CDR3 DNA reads TGCGCCAGCAGCTCAAATGCTCTGTATGCTTTCTTT.

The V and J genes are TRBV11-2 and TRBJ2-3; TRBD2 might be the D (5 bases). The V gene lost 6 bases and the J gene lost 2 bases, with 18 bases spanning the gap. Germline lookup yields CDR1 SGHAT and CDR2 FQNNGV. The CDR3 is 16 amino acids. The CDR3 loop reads CASRRDTLAITDTQYF. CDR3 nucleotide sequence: TGTGCCAGCAGGCGCGACACCCTAGCTATCACAGATACGCAGTATTTT.